The present T cell receptor (beta chain) was sequenced within a study of blood T cells in healthy people across ages. Study-wide findings and caveats: Older individuals had lower TCR beta diversity per million T cells (the decline was roughly linear). Investigators treated diversity estimates from one million T cells as underestimates.

Together with a sample-barcoded 5' primer, a J-beta primer mix was included in a second PCR lasting roughly 6 to 12 cycles. All samples yielded 3 million or more CDR3-containing paired-end reads. TCRdb re-derived calls from the 5' RACE reads in MiXCR, one entry per CDR3 protein. The table records about 830,000 distinct CDR3 sequences, 62% of them present only once. Extracted total RNA amounted to at least 5.5 micrograms for each sample. This clonotype was counted between two and nine times. As yet, its antigen is unknown. V lost 8 bases, J lost 0 bases, and 14 bases lay in between. Per the germline V gene, CDR1 is MNHEY and CDR2 is SMNVEV (reference sequence). The CDR3 contains 16 residues.

The genes are TRBV27 and TRBJ2-6; D not certain. Sequencing input: blood. The TCR sequence derives from a man aged 25-40 years in good health. CDR3 sequence (DNA): TGTGCCAGCCCTCGGCCTATTACCTCTGGGGCCAACGTCCTGACTTTC. Translated: CASPRPITSGANVLTF.